Presented here are 11 T cell receptor beta chains from one specimen sequenced in a study of monozygotic twins with inflammatory bowel disease. For each CDR3 protein, TCRdb gives one entry from its re-call of the 5' RACE reads, without DNA. Its clone listing holds around 210,000 distinct CDR3 sequences. The source material was blood. All receptors come from a human donor with ulcerative colitis or Crohn's disease, or a healthy co-twin of an affected twin (not recorded which).

This rearrangement joins TRBV7-3 to TRBJ2-3; there is no DNA to check the TCRdb D call of TRBD1. CDR1 is SGHTA and CDR2 is FQGTGA in the germline V gene. The CDR3 length is 14 residues. Here the CDR3 reads CASSQTGGVDTQYF.

The rearrangement uses TRBV20-1 and TRBJ2-7; absent DNA, TCRdb's TRBD2 call cannot be checked. The CDR3 is 15 amino acids. The germline CDR1 and CDR2 sequences are DFQATT and SNEGSKA (reference sequence). This CDR3 is CSAREEGGSSYEQYF.

The chain combines TRBV15 with TRBJ1-2. Germline V lookup: CDR1 LNHNV, CDR2 YYDKDF (reference sequence). The CDR3 contains 14 residues. The CDR3: CATSRDRANYGYTF. The full variable domain, rest sourced from reference TRBV15 and TRBJ1-2, is DAMVIQNPRYQVTQFGKPVTLSCSQTLNHNVMYWYQQKSSQAPKLLFHYYDKDFNNEADTPDNFQSRRPNTSFCFLDIRSPGLGDTAMYLCATSRDRANYGYTFGSGTRLTVV.

This chain links TRBV20-1 with TRBJ2-3; as DNA is missing, the TRBD2 call by TCRdb cannot be tested. Germline V gene data show CDR1 as DFQATT and CDR2 as SNEGSKA (reference sequence). CDR3 length: 14 residues. The CDR3 here is CSASQAGVTDTQYF.

The chain employs TRBV24-1 and TRBJ1-5; TCRdb's assignment of TRBD1 cannot be checked, as there is no DNA. The CDR3 length is 15 residues. The germline gives CDR1 KGHDR, CDR2 SFDVKD. The CDR3 region is CATSDTGTLTQPQHF.

V and J are TRBV18 and TRBJ2-7; the TRBD1 assignment by TCRdb is unverifiable without DNA. Germline loops: CDR1 KGHSH, CDR2 LQKENI. This CDR3 has 14 amino acids. CDR3 loop: CASSPSQGPYEQYF.

The chain recombines TRBV7-9 with TRBJ1-6. This CDR3 region has 14 residues. Germline CDR1 reads SEHNR; CDR2 reads FQNEAQ (reference sequence). CDR3: CATGGPGKSSPLHF. The full variable domain, rest sourced from reference TRBV7-9 and TRBJ1-6, is DTGVSQNPRHKITKRGQNVTFRCDPISEHNRLYWYRQTLGQGPEFLTYFQNEAQLEKSRLLSDRFSAERPKGSFSTLEIQRTEQGDSAMYLCATGGPGKSSPLHFGNGTRLTVT.

The rearrangement joins TRBV11-3 to TRBJ2-7; TCRdb selects TRBD1, and the lack of DNA leaves this call unchecked. Looked up from germline, CDR1 is SGHNT and CDR2 is YENEEA. The CDR3 is made up of 15 amino acids. The CDR3 region is CASSLGTGKSYEQYF.

The rearrangement links TRBV5-6 to TRBJ2-2. CDR3 length equals 16 residues. CDR1 and CDR2 (germline): SGHDT, YYEEEE. This CDR3 is CASSLKRFANTGELFF.

This chain connects TRBV27 to TRBJ2-7; TCRdb reports TRBD2, a call that lacks DNA to check it against. Germline CDR1 is MNHEY and CDR2 is SMNVEV (reference sequence). The length of the CDR3 is 13 residues. The CDR3 protein is CASSFAAGYEQYF.

V usage is TRBV29-1 and J usage is TRBJ2-3; TCRdb picks TRBD2, but there is no DNA to check that call. The CDR3 is made up of 15 amino acids. In germline, CDR1 is SQVTM, CDR2 ANQGSEA. CDR3 amino acids: CSAASGTSSTDTQYF.